A selection of T cell receptor beta chains follows, all from one sample in a study of PD-1 and CTLA-4 blockade in melanoma. The data were produced by immunoSEQ multiplex PCR, yet TCRdb's version contains in-frame clones alone and is incomplete. Here the sample spans about 16,000 clones, approximately 70% being singletons. Sample: CD8+ T cells from peripheral blood, taken from a patient given anti-PD-1 treatment. The receptors come from a human donor with melanoma. Both conserved end residues are part of each CDR3. D genes are given only for firm matches. Expanded clones get a size class; other rows say once, few or many, or leave the size out.

clone_size | j_call | v_call | d_call | cdr3_aa | cdr3_nt
few | TRBJ2-7 | TRBV2 | . | CASSGSGGADPYEQYF | TGTGCCAGCAGTGGGTCGGGGGGCGCTGACCCGTACGAGCAGTACTTC
few | TRBJ1-2 | TRBV19 | . | CASRPTGFGGYTF | TGTGCCAGTAGACCTACAGGGTTCGGTGGCTACACCTTC
. | TRBJ2-1 | TRBV30 | TRBD2 | CAWSAGRGTTNEQFF | TGTGCCTGGAGTGCAGGACGCGGGACTACCAATGAGCAGTTCTTC
. | TRBJ1-2 | TRBV24-1 | . | CATSDGYYGYTF | TGTGCCACCAGTGATGGGTATTATGGCTACACCTTC
few | TRBJ1-5 | TRBV10-2 | . | CASSDMQISNQPQHF | TGCGCCAGCAGTGATATGCAGATTAGCAATCAGCCCCAGCATTTT
few | TRBJ1-2 | TRBV27 | . | CASSLGGYYGYTF | TGTGCCAGCAGTTTAGGGGGATACTATGGCTACACCTTC
few | TRBJ1-2 | TRBV5-6 | . | CASSRPDLDAGYTF | TGTGCCAGCAGCCGACCTGATTTAGATGCTGGCTACACCTTC
few | TRBJ1-2 | TRBV7-9 | . | CASSLPYSTYGYTF | TGTGCCAGCAGCTTACCGTATAGTACGTATGGCTACACCTTC
once | TRBJ2-7 | TRBV7-9 | . | CASSPFYGHRDEALQYF | TGTGCCAGCAGCCCCTTTTACGGACACAGAGATGAAGCCTTACAGTACTTC
. | TRBJ1-2 | TRBV27 | . | CASSPPGLNYGYTF | TGTGCCAGCAGTCCTCCGGGACTTAACTATGGCTACACCTTC
few | TRBJ1-5 | TRBV19 | . | CASSIGRYSNQPQHF | TGTGCCAGTAGTATAGGCAGGTATAGCAATCAGCCCCAGCATTTT
. | TRBJ1-2 | TRBV20-1 | . | CSAKQGYGYTF | TGCAGTGCTAAGCAGGGTTATGGCTACACCTTC
few | TRBJ1-1 | TRBV15 | . | CATSRDWAGDMNTEAFF | TGTGCCACCAGCAGAGATTGGGCAGGGGATATGAACACTGAAGCTTTCTTT
. | TRBJ1-1 | TRBV6-5 | . | CASSYSGRLNTEAFF | TGTGCCAGCAGTTACTCAGGCCGGTTGAACACTGAAGCTTTCTTT
. | TRBJ1-5 | TRBV19 | TRBD1 | CASRGTAPLWQPQHF | TGTGCCAGTAGGGGGACAGCCCCTCTATGGCAGCCCCAGCATTTT
once | TRBJ2-7 | TRBV5-6 | . | CASSFSEYEQYF | TGTGCCAGCAGCTTTAGTGAGTACGAGCAGTACTTC
. | TRBJ2-1 | TRBV7-9 | TRBD2 | CASSPQAGGNNEQFF | TGTGCCAGCAGTCCCCAGGCGGGGGGGAACAATGAGCAGTTCTTC
once | TRBJ2-1 | TRBV14 | . | CASSPWAYNEQFF | TGTGCCAGCAGCCCCTGGGCCTACAATGAGCAGTTCTTC
. | TRBJ1-2 | TRBV3-1/TRBV3-2 | . | CASSQDSAIYGYTF | TGTGCCAGCAGCCAAGACTCGGCCATCTATGGCTACACCTTC
. | TRBJ2-1 | TRBV4-1 | TRBD2 | CASSQDALAGVQGEQFF | TGCGCCAGCAGCCAAGATGCCCTAGCGGGGGTCCAGGGTGAGCAGTTCTTC
. | TRBJ2-2 | TRBV14 | . | CASSQFEEIGELFF | TGTGCCAGCAGCCAATTCGAGGAAATCGGGGAGCTGTTTTTT
. | TRBJ1-6 | TRBV27 | TRBD1 | CASSAGTGAYPLHF | TGTGCCAGCAGTGCCGGGACAGGGGCGTATCCCCTCCACTTT
. | TRBJ1-3 | TRBV18 | . | CASSPGGVIGNTIYF | TGTGCCAGCTCACCTGGAGGGGTAATTGGAAACACCATATATTTT
. | TRBJ1-5 | TRBV27 | . | CASSPTGGGQLRNQPQHF | TGTGCCAGCAGTCCGACGGGAGGGGGGCAGTTGCGCAATCAGCCCCAGCATTTT
once | TRBJ1-1 | TRBV7-8 | TRBD1 | CASSSTGVRTEAFF | TGTGCCAGCAGCTCTACAGGGGTAAGGACTGAAGCTTTCTTT
. | TRBJ2-1 | TRBV29-1 | TRBD2 | CSVILYSGRAYNEQFF | TGCAGCGTCATTCTCTATAGCGGGAGGGCCTACAATGAGCAGTTCTTC
few | TRBJ2-7 | TRBV9 | . | CASSGRTDTSSYEQYF | TGTGCCAGCAGCGGAAGGACGGATACGAGCTCCTACGAGCAGTACTTC
. | TRBJ1-2 | TRBV12-3/TRBV12-4 | . | CASSLQLQDGYTF | TGTGCCAGCAGTTTACAGCTTCAGGATGGCTACACCTTC
. | TRBJ2-3 | TRBV21-1 | . | CASSNRWGPRTDTQYF | TGTGCCAGCAGCAATAGGTGGGGCCCCCGCACAGATACGCAGTATTTT
. | TRBJ2-1 | TRBV4-2 | TRBD1 | CASSQVLGDRAYNEQFF | TGTGCCAGCAGCCAAGTCCTCGGGGACAGGGCCTACAATGAGCAGTTCTTC
. | TRBJ2-7 | TRBV11-3 | . | CASSLAPGRAYEQYF | TGTGCCAGCAGCTTAGCCCCGGGGCGGGCCTACGAGCAGTACTTC
. | TRBJ2-5 | TRBV27 | . | CASSLSGETQYF | TGTGCCAGCAGTTTATCGGGAGAGACCCAGTACTTC
once | TRBJ1-3 | TRBV29-1 | . | CSVDTSGNTIYF | TGCAGCGTTGACACGTCTGGAAACACCATATATTTT
. | TRBJ1-1 | TRBV9 | . | CASSVIGTEAFF | TGTGCCAGCAGCGTTATCGGCACTGAAGCTTTCTTT
. | TRBJ1-2 | TRBV6-5 | TRBD1 | CASRGTVRDYGYTF | TGTGCTAGCAGGGGGACAGTGCGAGACTATGGCTACACCTTC
. | TRBJ2-7 | TRBV27 | TRBD1 | CASSPGTGLLGPSYEQYF | TGTGCCAGCAGTCCCGGGACAGGTCTCTTAGGTCCCTCCTACGAGCAGTACTTC
. | TRBJ1-3 | TRBV7-2 | . | CASSLLERSGNTIYF | TGTGCCAGCAGCTTACTAGAACGTTCTGGAAACACCATATATTTT
. | TRBJ2-7 | TRBV19 | . | CASSITDYEQYF | TGTGCCAGTAGTATTACCGACTACGAGCAGTACTTC
few | TRBJ1-6 | TRBV7-2 | . | CASSPGTENSPLHF | TGTGCCAGCAGTCCCGGGACGGAAAATTCACCCCTCCACTTT
. | TRBJ2-1 | TRBV6-5 | . | CASSYSIAGKYNEQFF | TGTGCCAGCAGTTACTCGATCGCGGGGAAATACAATGAGCAGTTCTTC
. | TRBJ2-2 | TRBV6-5 | . | CASSYGGRGTGELFF | TGTGCCAGCAGTTACGGCGGCCGGGGCACCGGGGAGCTGTTTTTT
. | TRBJ1-2 | TRBV13 | . | CASSSGTSESYGYTF | TGTGCCAGCAGCTCGGGGACATCCGAATCCTATGGCTACACCTTC
. | TRBJ2-1 | TRBV12-5 | . | CASGLSQGSEQFF | TGTGCTAGTGGTTTGTCCCAGGGCAGTGAGCAGTTCTTC
. | TRBJ2-2 | TRBV5-4 | . | CASSPTTGWGGELFF | TGTGCCAGCAGCCCCACAACAGGATGGGGCGGGGAGCTGTTTTTT
. | TRBJ2-3 | TRBV15 | . | CATSREGAGLHSTDTQYF | TGTGCCACCAGCAGAGAGGGGGCGGGACTTCACAGCACAGATACGCAGTATTTT
. | TRBJ1-3 | TRBV5-4 | TRBD1 | CASSDRVRSGNTIYF | TGTGCCAGCAGCGACAGGGTACGCTCTGGAAACACCATATATTTT
. | TRBJ1-1 | TRBV10-3 | . | CAIRELMNTEAFF | TGTGCCATCAGGGAACTTATGAACACTGAAGCTTTCTTT
. | TRBJ2-1 | TRBV29-1 | . | CSVEMVLGRGVDEQFF | TGCAGCGTTGAAATGGTTCTAGGCAGGGGAGTCGATGAGCAGTTCTTC
. | TRBJ1-1 | TRBV11-3 | . | CASRLTSLNTEAFF | TGTGCCAGCAGACTGACCAGTCTGAACACTGAAGCTTTCTTT
. | TRBJ1-1 | TRBV7-9 | . | CASALVRMNTEAFF | TGTGCCAGCGCCTTAGTTCGGATGAACACTGAAGCTTTCTTT
. | TRBJ2-7 | TRBV27 | . | CASSYTSGGYYEQYF | TGTGCCAGCAGTTATACCTCCGGGGGTTACTACGAGCAGTACTTC
. | TRBJ1-4 | TRBV11-2 | . | CASSLGRANEKLFF | TGTGCCAGCAGCCTGGGACGGGCTAATGAAAAACTGTTTTTT